The 2 T cell receptor beta chains reported below all come from one sample, sequenced in a study of T cells in Graves' hyperthyroidism and ophthalmopathy (dated by TCRdb to the late 2010s). Library method: multiplex PCR. The instrument was an Illumina HiSeq 2000. TCR beta CDR3 regions were amplified from RNA transcripts. A first-round RT-PCR of the TCR CDR3 used the HTBI primer set with the Qiagen OneStep RT-PCR kit. The raw public reads went through TCRdb reprocessing: fastp at Q25, MiXCR clone calling, in-frame beta chains kept. CDR3 protein sequences are deduplicated, and each keeps its most common genes and DNA. This sample gives a few hundred thousand distinct CDR3 sequences in total; about 20% of them show up just once. 26% of the sample lies in the top ten. The sequencing input was blood. The receptors come from a man younger than 35 with Graves' hyperthyroidism.

This clonotype has a count of ten or more. The chain uses TRBV20-1 and TRBJ1-1, with D tentatively TRBD1 (6 bases). Trimming took off 5 bases at V and 2 bases at J, with 12 bases between the two ends. This CDR3 is 13 amino acids long. Germline CDR1 and CDR2: DFQATT and SNEGSKA (reference sequence). The CDR3 loop is CSAVRTVNTEAFF. Here the CDR3 DNA reads TGCAGTGCTGTCAGGACAGTCAACACTGAAGCTTTCTTT.

This clonotype was detected only a few times. The J gene is TRBJ2-5, the V gene TRBV7-2; 11 nucleotides match TRBD2. V shed 5 bases and J 9 bases; nucleotides not matched to a gene: 11. This CDR3 comprises 15 residues. Germline V CDR1 and CDR2: SGHTA, FQGNSA. The CDR3 loop is CASSRRGLAALSQYF. The CDR3 coding sequence is TGTGCCAGCAGCCGAAGGGGACTAGCGGCCTTGTCCCAGTACTTC.